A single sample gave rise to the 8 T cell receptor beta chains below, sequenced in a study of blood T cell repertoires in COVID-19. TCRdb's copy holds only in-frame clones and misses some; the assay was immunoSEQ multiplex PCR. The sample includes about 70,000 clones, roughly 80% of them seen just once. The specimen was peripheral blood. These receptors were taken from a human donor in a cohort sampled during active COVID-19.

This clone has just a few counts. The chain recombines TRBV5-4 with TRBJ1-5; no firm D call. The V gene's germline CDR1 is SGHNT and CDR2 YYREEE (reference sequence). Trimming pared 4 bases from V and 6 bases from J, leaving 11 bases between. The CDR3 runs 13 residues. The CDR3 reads CASSLAPGQPQHF. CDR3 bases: TGTGCCAGCAGCCTCGCTCCCGGTCAGCCCCAGCATTTT.

The CDR3 loop is CASSPLGWNQETQYF. CDR3 coding DNA: TGTGCCAGCTCACCTCTCGGGTGGAACCAAGAGACCCAGTACTTC. The chain employs TRBV18 and TRBJ2-5; D gene unclear. The CDR3 contains 15 residues. Germline CDR1 is KGHSH and CDR2 is LQKENI. V lost 3 bases to trimming and J lost 0 bases, with 11 bases between them.

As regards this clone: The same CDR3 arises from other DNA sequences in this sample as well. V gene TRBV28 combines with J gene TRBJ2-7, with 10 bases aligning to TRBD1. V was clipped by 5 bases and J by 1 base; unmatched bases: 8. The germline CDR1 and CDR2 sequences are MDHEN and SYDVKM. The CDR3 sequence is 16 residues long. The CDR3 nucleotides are TGTGCCAGCAGTAGCCCGGGACAGGGGACTTCCTACGAGCAGTACTTC. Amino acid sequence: CASSSPGQGTSYEQYF.

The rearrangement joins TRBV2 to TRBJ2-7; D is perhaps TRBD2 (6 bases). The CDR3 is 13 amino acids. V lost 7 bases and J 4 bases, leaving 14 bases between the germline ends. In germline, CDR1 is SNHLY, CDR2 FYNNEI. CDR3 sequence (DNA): TGTGCCAGCACGATGCAGGCGGGATACGAGCAGTACTTC. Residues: CASTMQAGYEQYF.

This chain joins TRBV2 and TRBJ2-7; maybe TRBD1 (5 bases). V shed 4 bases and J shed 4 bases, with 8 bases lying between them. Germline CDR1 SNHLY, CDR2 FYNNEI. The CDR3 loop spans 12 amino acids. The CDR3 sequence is CASSVAGYEQYF. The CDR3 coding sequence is TGTGCCAGCAGTGTTGCAGGGTACGAGCAGTACTTC.

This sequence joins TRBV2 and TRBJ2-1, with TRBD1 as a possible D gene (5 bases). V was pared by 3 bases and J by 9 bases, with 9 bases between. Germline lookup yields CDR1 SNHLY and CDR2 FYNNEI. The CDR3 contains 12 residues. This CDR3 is CASSETVGEQFF. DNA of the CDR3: TGTGCCAGCAGTGAGACAGTCGGTGAGCAGTTCTTC.

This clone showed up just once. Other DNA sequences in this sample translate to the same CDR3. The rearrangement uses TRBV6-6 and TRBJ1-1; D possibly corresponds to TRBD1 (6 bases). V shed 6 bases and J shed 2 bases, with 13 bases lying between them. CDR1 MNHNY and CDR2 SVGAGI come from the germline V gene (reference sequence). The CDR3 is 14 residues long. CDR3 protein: CASSPRGGNTEAFF. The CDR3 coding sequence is TGTGCCAGCAGCCCTCGTGGGGGCAACACTGAAGCTTTCTTT.

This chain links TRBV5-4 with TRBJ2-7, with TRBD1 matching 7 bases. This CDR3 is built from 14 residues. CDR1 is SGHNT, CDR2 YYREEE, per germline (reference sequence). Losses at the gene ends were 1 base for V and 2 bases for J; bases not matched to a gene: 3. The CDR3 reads CASSLLTGTYEQYF. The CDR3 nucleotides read TGTGCCAGCAGCTTGCTGACAGGGACCTACGAGCAGTACTTC.